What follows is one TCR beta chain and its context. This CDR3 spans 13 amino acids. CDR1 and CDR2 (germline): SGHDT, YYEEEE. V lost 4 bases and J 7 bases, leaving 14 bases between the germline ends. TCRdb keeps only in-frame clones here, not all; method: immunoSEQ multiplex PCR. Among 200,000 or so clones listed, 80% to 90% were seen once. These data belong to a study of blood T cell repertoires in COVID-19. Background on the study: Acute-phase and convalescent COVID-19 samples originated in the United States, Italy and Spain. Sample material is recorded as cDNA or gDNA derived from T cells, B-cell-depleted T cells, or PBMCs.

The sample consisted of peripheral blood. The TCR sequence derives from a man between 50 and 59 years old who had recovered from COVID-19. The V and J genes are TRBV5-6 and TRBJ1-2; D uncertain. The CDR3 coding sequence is TGTGCCAGCAGCCGAGAAGGACTCTCTGGCTACACCTTC. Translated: CASSREGLSGYTF.